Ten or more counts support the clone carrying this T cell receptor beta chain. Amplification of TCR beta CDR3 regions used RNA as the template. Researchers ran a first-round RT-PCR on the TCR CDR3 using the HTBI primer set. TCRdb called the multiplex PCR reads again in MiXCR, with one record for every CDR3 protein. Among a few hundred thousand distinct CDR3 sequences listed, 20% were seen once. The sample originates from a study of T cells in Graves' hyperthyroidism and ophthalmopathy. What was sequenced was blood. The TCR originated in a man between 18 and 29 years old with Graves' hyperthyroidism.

CDR3 residues: CASSFETKASFNYGYTF. The CDR3 region has the DNA TGTGCCAGCAGCTTTGAAACCAAGGCCTCCTTCAATTATGGCTACACCTTC. The chain links TRBV7-8 to TRBJ1-2; no clear D gene. V gave up 3 bases and J gave up 5 bases, with 22 bases separating them. The CDR3 contains 17 residues. Germline loops: CDR1 SGHVS, CDR2 FQNEAQ.